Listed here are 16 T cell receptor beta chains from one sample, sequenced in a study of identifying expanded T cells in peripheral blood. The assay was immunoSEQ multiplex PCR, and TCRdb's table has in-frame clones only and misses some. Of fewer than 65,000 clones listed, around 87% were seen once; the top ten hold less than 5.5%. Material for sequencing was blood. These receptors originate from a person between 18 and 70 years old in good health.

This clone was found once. The CDR3 nucleotides are TGTGCCAGCTCACCAACGGACCTATCTGGGGCCAACGTCCTGACTTTC. It specifies CASSPTDLSGANVLTF. The genes are TRBV18 and TRBJ2-6; unclear D gene. The CDR3 totals 16 residues. Germline CDR1 reads KGHSH; CDR2 reads LQKENI. Trimming removed 2 bases at V and 1 base at J, with 9 bases between.

CDR3 sequence: CASSPPGRVGIYEQYF. CDR3 nucleotides: TGTGCCAGCAGTCCCCCCGGCAGGGTGGGTATATACGAGCAGTACTTC. This chain joins TRBV28 and TRBJ2-7, with TRBD1 as a possible D gene (5 bases). Germline V CDR1 and CDR2: MDHEN, SYDVKM. V was cut by 5 bases and J by 4 bases, with 21 bases left in between. This CDR3 has 16 amino acids.

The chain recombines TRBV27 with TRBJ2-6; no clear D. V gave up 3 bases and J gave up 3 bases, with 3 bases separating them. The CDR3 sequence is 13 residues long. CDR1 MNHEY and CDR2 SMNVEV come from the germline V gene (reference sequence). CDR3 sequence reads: CASSLVGANVLTF. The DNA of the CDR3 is TGTGCCAGCAGTTTGGTTGGGGCCAACGTCCTGACTTTC. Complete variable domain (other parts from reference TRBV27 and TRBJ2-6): EAQVTQNPRYLITVTGKKLTVTCSQNMNHEYMSWYRQDPGLGLRQIYYSMNVEVTDKGDVPEGYKVSRKEKRNFPLILESPSPNQTSLYFCASSLVGANVLTFGAGSRLTVL.

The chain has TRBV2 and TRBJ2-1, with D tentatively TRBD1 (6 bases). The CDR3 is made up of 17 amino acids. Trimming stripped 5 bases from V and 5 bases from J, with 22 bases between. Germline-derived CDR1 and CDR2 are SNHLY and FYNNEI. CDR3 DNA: TGTGCCAGCAGTACCCGAGTGATGGGGGCAGGCCACAATGAGCAGTTCTTC. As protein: CASSTRVMGAGHNEQFF.

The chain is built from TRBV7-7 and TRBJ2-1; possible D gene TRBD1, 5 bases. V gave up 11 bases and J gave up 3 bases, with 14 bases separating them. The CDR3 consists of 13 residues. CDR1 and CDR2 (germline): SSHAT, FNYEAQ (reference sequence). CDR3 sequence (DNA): TGTGCCGTCACCCAGGGCAGCTACAATGAGCAGTTCTTC. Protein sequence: CAVTQGSYNEQFF.

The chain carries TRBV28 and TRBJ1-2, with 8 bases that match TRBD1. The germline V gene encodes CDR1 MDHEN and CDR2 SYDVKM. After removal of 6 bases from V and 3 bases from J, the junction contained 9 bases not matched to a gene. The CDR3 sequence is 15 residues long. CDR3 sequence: CASSSPRQGYYGYTF. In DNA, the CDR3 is TGTGCCAGCAGCTCACCTAGACAGGGGTACTATGGCTACACCTTC.

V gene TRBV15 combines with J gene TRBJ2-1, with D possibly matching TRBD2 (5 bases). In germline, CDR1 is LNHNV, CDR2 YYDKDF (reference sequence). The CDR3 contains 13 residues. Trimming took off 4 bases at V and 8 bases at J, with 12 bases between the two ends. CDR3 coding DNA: TGTGCCACCAGCATGCCACCCGGGGATGAGCAGTTCTTC. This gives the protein CATSMPPGDEQFF. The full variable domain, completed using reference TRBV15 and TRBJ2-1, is DAMVIQNPRYQVTQFGKPVTLSCSQTLNHNVMYWYQQKSSQAPKLLFHYYDKDFNNEADTPDNFQSRRPNTSFCFLDIRSPGLGDTAMYLCATSMPPGDEQFFGPGTRLTVL.

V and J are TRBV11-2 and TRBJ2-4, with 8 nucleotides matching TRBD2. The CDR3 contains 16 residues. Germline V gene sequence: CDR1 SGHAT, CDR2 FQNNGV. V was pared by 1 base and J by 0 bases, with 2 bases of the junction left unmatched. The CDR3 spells CASSLVAGGAKNIQYF. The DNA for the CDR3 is TGTGCCAGCAGCTTAGTGGCGGGGGGAGCCAAAAACATTCAGTACTTC.

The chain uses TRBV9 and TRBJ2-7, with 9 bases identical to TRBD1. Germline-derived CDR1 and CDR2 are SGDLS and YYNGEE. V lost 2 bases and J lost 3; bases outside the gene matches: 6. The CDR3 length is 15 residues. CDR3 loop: CASSVSPGQGYEQYF. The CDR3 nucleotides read TGTGCCAGCAGCGTGAGCCCGGGACAGGGCTACGAGCAGTACTTC.

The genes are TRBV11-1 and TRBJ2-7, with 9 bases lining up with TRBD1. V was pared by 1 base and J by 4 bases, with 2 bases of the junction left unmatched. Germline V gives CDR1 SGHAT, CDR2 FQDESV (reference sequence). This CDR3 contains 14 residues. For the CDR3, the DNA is TGTGCCAGCAGCTTAGAGGGACAGGGTTACGAGCAGTACTTC. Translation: CASSLEGQGYEQYF. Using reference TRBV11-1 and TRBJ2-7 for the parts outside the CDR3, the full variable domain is EAEVAQSPRYKITEKSQAVAFWCDPISGHATLYWYRQILGQGPELLVQFQDESVVDDSQLPKDRFSAERLKGVDSTLKIQPAELGDSAMYLCASSLEGQGYEQYFGPGTRLTVT.

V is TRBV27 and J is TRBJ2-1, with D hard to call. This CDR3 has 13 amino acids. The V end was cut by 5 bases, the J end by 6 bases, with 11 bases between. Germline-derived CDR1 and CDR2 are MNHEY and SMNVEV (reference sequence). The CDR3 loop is CASSPPNSNEQFF. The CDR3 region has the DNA TGTGCCAGCAGTCCACCCAATTCCAATGAGCAGTTCTTC.

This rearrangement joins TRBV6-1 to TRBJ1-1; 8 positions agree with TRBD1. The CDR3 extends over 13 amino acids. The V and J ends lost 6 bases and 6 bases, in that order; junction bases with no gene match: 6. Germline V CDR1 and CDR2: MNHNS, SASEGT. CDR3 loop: CASSRQGYSEAFF. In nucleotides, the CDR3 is TGTGCCAGCAGCAGACAGGGGTATTCTGAAGCTTTCTTT.

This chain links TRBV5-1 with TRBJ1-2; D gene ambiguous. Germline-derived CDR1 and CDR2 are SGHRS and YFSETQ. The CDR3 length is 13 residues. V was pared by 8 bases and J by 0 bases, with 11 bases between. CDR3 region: CASQQSANYGYTF. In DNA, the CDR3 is TGCGCCAGTCAGCAGAGCGCTAACTATGGCTACACCTTC.

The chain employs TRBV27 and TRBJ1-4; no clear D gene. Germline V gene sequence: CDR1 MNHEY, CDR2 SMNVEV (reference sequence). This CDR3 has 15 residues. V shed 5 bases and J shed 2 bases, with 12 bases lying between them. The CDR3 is CASSPDDGTNEKLFF. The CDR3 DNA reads TGTGCCAGCAGTCCCGATGACGGTACTAATGAAAAACTGTTTTTT.

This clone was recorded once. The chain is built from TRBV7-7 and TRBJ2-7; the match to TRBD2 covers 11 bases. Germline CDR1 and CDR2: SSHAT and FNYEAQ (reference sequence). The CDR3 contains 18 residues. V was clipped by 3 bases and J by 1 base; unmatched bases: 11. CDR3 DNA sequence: TGTGCCAGCAGCTTGCCGGGACTAGCGGCACTACCATCCTACGAGCAGTACTTC. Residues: CASSLPGLAALPSYEQYF. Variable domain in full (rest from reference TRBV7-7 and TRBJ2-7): GAGVSQSPRYKVTKRGQDVTLRCDPISSHATLYWYQQALGQGPEFLTYFNYEAQPDKSGLPSDRFSAERPEGSISTLTIQRTEQRDSAMYRCASSLPGLAALPSYEQYFGPGTRLTVT.

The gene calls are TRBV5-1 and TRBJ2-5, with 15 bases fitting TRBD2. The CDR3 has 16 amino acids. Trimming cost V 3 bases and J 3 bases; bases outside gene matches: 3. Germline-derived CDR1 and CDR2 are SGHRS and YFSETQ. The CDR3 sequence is CASSWTSGGVKETQYF. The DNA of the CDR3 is TGCGCCAGCAGCTGGACTAGCGGGGGGGTTAAAGAGACCCAGTACTTC.